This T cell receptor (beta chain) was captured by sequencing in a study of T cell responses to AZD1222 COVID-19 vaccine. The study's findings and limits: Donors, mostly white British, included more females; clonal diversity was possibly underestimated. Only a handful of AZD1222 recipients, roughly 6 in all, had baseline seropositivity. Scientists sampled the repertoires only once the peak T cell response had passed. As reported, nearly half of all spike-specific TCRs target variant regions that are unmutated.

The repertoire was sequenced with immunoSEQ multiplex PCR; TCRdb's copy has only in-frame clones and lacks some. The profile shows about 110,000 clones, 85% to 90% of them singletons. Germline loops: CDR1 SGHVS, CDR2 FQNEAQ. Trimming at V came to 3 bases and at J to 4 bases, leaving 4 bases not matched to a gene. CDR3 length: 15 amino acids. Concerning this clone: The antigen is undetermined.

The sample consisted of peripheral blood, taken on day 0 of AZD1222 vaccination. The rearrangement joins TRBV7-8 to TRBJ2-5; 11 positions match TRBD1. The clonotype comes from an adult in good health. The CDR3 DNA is TGTGCCAGCAGCTTCGGACAGGGGGCACGAGAGACCCAGTACTTC. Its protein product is CASSFGQGARETQYF.